Each of the 5 T cell receptor beta chains below was sequenced from the same sample in a study of T cell responses to AZD1222 COVID-19 vaccine. Only in-frame clones appear in the TCRdb table, and some are missing; sequencing was by immunoSEQ multiplex PCR. This sample has roughly 120,000 clones, with approximately 90% found just once. The material sequenced was peripheral blood, taken 28 days after the second AZD1222 dose. These receptors originate from an adult who received the AZD1222 COVID-19 vaccine.

The chain uses TRBV7-3 and TRBJ2-3, with D tentatively TRBD1 (6 bases). V was clipped by 1 base and J by 6 bases, with 14 bases between them. The CDR3 totals 15 residues. The germline V gene encodes CDR1 SGHTA and CDR2 FQGTGA. In DNA form, the CDR3 reads TGTGCCAGCAGCTTAAGTGGGGGCCTGATTGATACGCAGTATTTT. Protein sequence: CASSLSGGLIDTQYF.

This clone was observed a single time. This sequence joins TRBV6-5 and TRBJ2-2, with D possibly being TRBD1 (5 bases). The CDR3 contains 13 residues. Trimming left V 7 bases short and J 4 bases short, with 10 bases between. The V gene's germline CDR1 is MNHEY and CDR2 SVGAGI. The CDR3 reads CASKQGGTGELFF. The CDR3 coding sequence is TGTGCCAGCAAGCAGGGTGGCACCGGGGAGCTGTTTTTT.

V and J are TRBV30 and TRBJ1-3; 7 bases agree with TRBD1. The length of the CDR3 is 14 residues. Losses at the gene ends were 7 bases for V and 6 bases for J; bases not matched to a gene: 12. Germline lookup yields CDR1 GTSNPN and CDR2 SVGIG (reference sequence). The CDR3 coding sequence is TGTGCCTACGCCTTGGGCAGGGGGATAAACACCATATATTTT. This gives the protein CAYALGRGINTIYF.

The genes are TRBV5-6 and TRBJ2-7; D unclear. The CDR3 totals 14 residues. Germline-derived CDR1 and CDR2 are SGHDT and YYEEEE. Trimming shortened V by 4 bases and J by 6 bases, and 17 bases separated the two germline ends. The CDR3 here is CASSPQVFAVEQYF. CDR3 sequence (DNA): TGTGCCAGCAGCCCCCAGGTCTTCGCAGTCGAGCAGTACTTC.

This chain links TRBV7-6 with TRBJ1-4, with TRBD1 matching over 10 bases. V gave up 5 bases and J gave up 7 bases; unmatched junction bases: 7. This CDR3 has 15 amino acids. Germline CDR1 and CDR2: SGHVS and FNYEAQ. The CDR3 reads CASSRDRGRGEKLFF. CDR3 coding DNA: TGTGCCAGCAGCAGAGACAGGGGGCGAGGTGAAAAACTGTTTTTT.